This is a list of T cell receptor beta chains from one sample in a study of CXCR3-negative and CXCR3-positive naive CD8 T cells. TCRdb re-called the 5' RACE reads, yielding one record per CDR3 amino acid sequence without DNA. This repertoire includes 84,000 or so distinct CDR3 sequences. The sample was naive CXCR3+ CD8+ T cells from blood. Source of these receptors: a human donor in good health. Some clones in this sample may be carry-over from other donors' samples. Each CDR3 is given with its conserved first and last residue. The order of the fields is J gene, CDR3 length, V gene, CDR3 protein.

TRBJ2-2,16,TRBV15,CATSPNLDYYTGELFF
TRBJ1-3,16,TRBV7-6,CASSYRGRLSGNTIYF
TRBJ2-5,13,TRBV14,CASSQSYQETQYF
TRBJ2-7,12,TRBV7-9,CASSPVGVEQYF
TRBJ2-7,15,TRBV19,CASRGQQGSSYEQYF
TRBJ2-3,11,TRBV11-2,CASRRADTQYF
TRBJ2-1,11,TRBV20-1,CSARLPPEQFF
TRBJ2-1,16,TRBV14,CASSQVRGDSYNEQFF
TRBJ1-1,14,TRBV6-2/TRBV6-3,CASSLTELNTEAFF
TRBJ1-1,14,TRBV7-2,CASSQQGRATEAFF
TRBJ2-7,12,TRBV29-1,CSVLITGGEQYF
TRBJ1-4,16,TRBV5-1,CASSPYPGVENEKLFF
TRBJ2-2,12,TRBV6-5,CASTPGSGELFF
TRBJ2-1,13,TRBV29-1,CSVGGSSYNEQFF
TRBJ2-7,12,TRBV9,CASSVNSYEQYF
TRBJ2-3,16,TRBV7-8,CASSPSRVTSTDTQYF
TRBJ2-3,11,TRBV5-1,CASKGADTQYF
TRBJ2-7,15,TRBV20-1,CSALPAGTEFYEQYF
TRBJ2-7,17,TRBV11-2,CASSLTLHHDTPYEQYF
TRBJ2-1,14,TRBV2,CASSGTGDYNEQFF
TRBJ2-5,13,TRBV4-1,CASSQPGLVDQYF
TRBJ2-7,14,TRBV28,CACSLPGLTYEQYF
TRBJ1-5,13,TRBV28,CASSPQGNQPQHF
TRBJ2-7,15,TRBV3-1,CASSQEGELEDEQYF
TRBJ2-3,12,TRBV12-3/TRBV12-4,CASSQRTDTQYF
TRBJ2-3,16,TRBV9,CASSDSGSADTDTQYF
TRBJ2-7,14,TRBV6-6,CASSYSDRSYEQYF
TRBJ1-1,12,TRBV20-1,CSAFRGQTEAFF
TRBJ2-4,13,TRBV19,CASKGQGVNIQYF
TRBJ1-1,13,TRBV12-3/TRBV12-4,CASSFRVVTEAFF
TRBJ1-2,13,TRBV19,CASSTGTDYGYTF
TRBJ2-1,14,TRBV7-6,CASSLGAGSNEQFF
TRBJ1-1,12,TRBV6-2/TRBV6-3,CASSPTNTEAFF
TRBJ2-2,16,TRBV4-1,CASSHPKSQASGELFF
TRBJ2-5,13,TRBV29-1,CSADRSNEETQYF
TRBJ2-7,17,TRBV5-5,CASSLDPPASDSYEQYF
TRBJ2-6,12,TRBV12-3/TRBV12-4,CASTAGANVLTF
TRBJ2-1,16,TRBV5-5,CASSLQRGGWGREQFF
TRBJ2-7,14,TRBV20-1,CSARLGGAAYEQYF
TRBJ2-1,13,TRBV29-1,CSGDPAADNEQFF
TRBJ2-5,15,TRBV15,CATSREGNRQETQYF